Below, 10 T cell receptor beta chains from the same sample are listed, as sequenced in a study of T cell responses to AZD1222 COVID-19 vaccine (dated by TCRdb to the early 2020s). The time point label, as the study defines it: baseline before first vaccination. Libraries were constructed by the immunoSEQ multiplex PCR assay. This is the immuneACCESS table as TCRdb keeps it, with only in-frame sequences that have V and J called. A part of the clones is gone; compared with another copy, unresolved V genes explain less than half, and the rest is unexplained. The table for this sample lists about 97,000 clones; roughly 84% of them were counted only once. The ten largest clones capture 2.8% of the sample. Here the sequenced sample was peripheral blood, taken on day 0 of AZD1222 vaccination. The receptor set was obtained from an adult in good health.

The J gene is TRBJ2-2, the V gene TRBV28, with 7 bases lining up with TRBD1. V shed 4 bases, J shed 6 bases, and the junction held 11 bases outside the gene matches. The germline V gene has CDR1 MDHEN and CDR2 SYDVKM. The CDR3 totals 16 residues. CDR3 in amino acids: CASSSVQTGSAGELFF. The CDR3 DNA follows: TGTGCCAGCAGTTCAGTCCAGACAGGGTCGGCCGGGGAGCTGTTTTTT. The variable domain in full, completed from reference TRBV28 and TRBJ2-2, reads DVKVTQSSRYLVKRTGEKVFLECVQDMDHENMFWYRQDPGLGLRLIYFSYDVKMKEKGDIPEGYSVSREKKERFSLILESASTNQTSMYLCASSSVQTGSAGELFFGEGSRLTVL.

The V call is TRBV28, the J call TRBJ2-7; D possibly uses TRBD1 or TRBD2 (5 bases each). The CDR3 spans 13 residues. The ends were cut back, 7 bases at V and 6 bases at J, with 16 bases in the middle. Germline assignment: CDR1 MDHEN and CDR2 SYDVKM. The CDR3 is CASISGPLSEQYF. CDR3 nucleotides: TGTGCCAGCATTTCGGGACCCCTGAGCGAGCAGTACTTC.

The J gene is TRBJ1-5, the V gene TRBV6-5; a weak D match, TRBD1 (5 bases). This CDR3 contains 13 residues. Per the germline V gene, CDR1 is MNHEY and CDR2 is SVGAGI. The V and J ends lost 7 bases and 0 bases respectively, with 7 bases between them. CDR3 region: CASMGDSNQPQHF. CDR3 DNA sequence: TGTGCCAGCATGGGGGATAGCAATCAGCCCCAGCATTTT.

This chain joins TRBV18 and TRBJ2-2, with 8 bases identical to TRBD1. The CDR3 covers 17 residues. Germline values: CDR1 KGHSH, CDR2 LQKENI. Trimming took 4 bases from V and 1 from J; bases not matched to a gene: 8. The CDR3: CASSRTPGTGNTGELFF. The CDR3 nucleotides are TGTGCCAGCTCACGGACCCCAGGGACAGGGAACACCGGGGAGCTGTTTTTT.

The J gene is TRBJ2-6, the V gene TRBV3-1 (or the pseudogene TRBV3-2), with D possibly matching TRBD2 (6 bases). Trimming left V 4 bases short and J 4 bases short, with 17 bases between. The germline gives CDR1 LGHDT, CDR2 YNNKEL (reference sequence). This CDR3 is built from 17 residues. For the CDR3, the DNA is TGTGCCAGCAGCCCCGGACTATACGAGACCGGGGCCAACGTCCTGACTTTC. Residues: CASSPGLYETGANVLTF.

V gene TRBV18 combines with J gene TRBJ1-3, with 7 positions matching TRBD1. The CDR3 totals 14 residues. Germline V gene data show CDR1 as KGHSH and CDR2 as LQKENI. V shed 5 bases, J shed 8 bases, and the junction held 9 bases outside the gene matches. CDR3 nucleotides: TGTGCCAGCTCATTGACAGGGAGCCGCGACACCATATATTTT. Its translation is CASSLTGSRDTIYF.

This clone was found once. CDR3 loop: CANPGRTLYEQYF. CDR3 DNA sequence: TGTGCCAATCCGGGACGGACCCTTTACGAGCAGTACTTC. The chain uses TRBV18 and TRBJ2-7; D assignment may be TRBD1 or TRBD2 (5 bases each). CDR3 size: 13 residues. The germline CDR1 and CDR2 sequences are KGHSH and LQKENI. V lost 10 bases to trimming and J lost 4 bases, with 17 bases between them. Full variable domain (missing parts from reference TRBV18 and TRBJ2-7): NAGVMQNPRHLVRRRGQEARLRCSPMKGHSHVYWYRQLPEEGLKFMVYLQKENIIDESGMPKERFSAEFPKEGPSILRIQQVVRGDSAAYFCANPGRTLYEQYFGPGTRLTVT.

The sample holds a few counts of this clone. The rearrangement uses TRBV6-5 and TRBJ1-3; 9 bases align to TRBD1. The CDR3 covers 16 residues. V trimming: 4 bases; J trimming: 5 bases; junction bases outside the gene matches: 9. Germline V gives CDR1 MNHEY, CDR2 SVGAGI. The CDR3 reads CASSSKVTGGRNTIYF. The CDR3 DNA reads TGTGCCAGCAGTTCCAAGGTCACAGGGGGCCGAAACACCATATATTTT.

J is TRBJ2-3 and V is TRBV21-1. TRBV21-1 is termed a pseudogene. This CDR3 has 18 residues. DNA of the CDR3: TGTGCCAGCAGCAAATACCGGGACGCGGTTGGCGGCACAGATACGCAGTATTTT. Translation: CASSKYRDAVGGTDTQYF.

The chain links TRBV6-1 to TRBJ1-3; D is uncertain. Trimming stripped 2 bases from V and 0 bases from J, with 8 bases between. The germline V gene encodes CDR1 MNHNS and CDR2 SASEGT. The CDR3 has 15 residues. The CDR3 sequence is CASSEIWSSGNTIYF. DNA for the CDR3: TGTGCCAGCAGTGAAATATGGAGCTCTGGAAACACCATATATTTT.